These T cell receptor beta chains were read from a single sample in a study of cytomegalovirus exposure and HLA in healthy donors. Assay: immunoSEQ multiplex PCR; the TCRdb copy retains only in-frame clones and omits some. The table has 150,000 to 200,000 clones, approximately 89% seen once. Sequencing was carried out using PBMCs. The receptors derive from a man between 18 and 29 years old in good health and CMV-seropositive. Each CDR3 is given with its conserved first and last residue. A D gene is named only where the DNA matches it firmly. Clone size is given for some rows only: seen once, a few or many times, or a class if the clone is expanded.

D	V	size	J	CDR3	DNA
.	TRBV28	.	TRBJ2-7	CASAQFITGSTYEQYF	TGTGCCAGCGCCCAATTTATAACCGGGTCCACCTACGAGCAGTACTTC
.	TRBV4-1	.	TRBJ2-3	CASSQDPSSVADTQYF	TGCGCCAGCAGCCAAGATCCGAGTTCCGTAGCGGATACGCAGTATTTT
.	TRBV10-2	.	TRBJ2-3	CASSQLKDTQYF	TGCGCCAGCAGTCAACTGAAAGATACGCAGTATTTT
TRBD2	TRBV19	.	TRBJ2-7	CASSIRGLADYEQYF	TGTGCCAGTAGTATCCGGGGACTAGCGGACTACGAGCAGTACTTC
TRBD2	TRBV11-1	.	TRBJ2-1	CASRLEGTRREQFF	TGTGCCAGCAGACTAGAGGGGACTAGGAGAGAGCAGTTCTTC
.	TRBV9	.	TRBJ2-3	CASSVYTDTQYF	TGTGCCAGCAGCGTTTACACAGATACGCAGTATTTT
TRBD2	TRBV7-3	.	TRBJ2-2	CASSPSWSGRTGELFF	TGTGCCAGCAGCCCGTCCTGGAGCGGGAGGACCGGGGAGCTGTTTTTT
TRBD2	TRBV5-4	.	TRBJ2-3	CASSYTLAGGTDTQYF	TGTGCCAGCAGCTACACACTAGCGGGAGGCACAGATACGCAGTATTTT
TRBD2	TRBV30	once	TRBJ2-1	CAWSPGLAWDEQFF	TGTGCCTGGAGTCCGGGACTAGCGTGGGATGAGCAGTTCTTC
TRBD1	TRBV7-2	.	TRBJ2-1	CASSLLRTGPHNEQFF	TGTGCCAGCAGCTTACTCCGGACAGGGCCTCACAATGAGCAGTTCTTC
TRBD1	TRBV10-3	.	TRBJ1-2	CAISDGWTGGRGYTF	TGTGCCATCAGTGATGGTTGGACAGGGGGCCGCGGCTACACCTTC
TRBD2	TRBV11-2	.	TRBJ2-5	CASSPQAGQETQYF	TGTGCCAGCAGCCCACAAGCGGGGCAAGAGACCCAGTACTTC
TRBD2	TRBV27	.	TRBJ2-7	CASSLTSGDNEQYF	TGTGCCAGCAGTTTAACTAGCGGGGATAACGAGCAGTACTTC
TRBD2	TRBV5-1	.	TRBJ2-1	CASSQYGTSGSGEQFF	TGCGCCAGCAGCCAGTACGGGACTAGCGGGAGTGGTGAGCAGTTCTTC
.	TRBV5-1	.	TRBJ2-2	CASSVSGGGPLRELFF	TGCGCCAGCAGCGTAAGCGGCGGAGGGCCTTTGAGGGAGCTGTTTTTT
TRBD1	TRBV4-1	.	TRBJ2-2	CASSQGQGRTGELFF	TGCGCCAGCAGCCAAGGACAGGGTAGGACCGGGGAGCTGTTTTTT
TRBD1	TRBV6-1	.	TRBJ1-5	CASRELRGQGNQPQHF	TGTGCCAGCAGAGAACTCCGTGGACAGGGCAATCAGCCCCAGCATTTT
TRBD1	TRBV30	.	TRBJ1-1	CAWSDAPTGGRAFF	TGTGCCTGGAGCGATGCGCCGACAGGGGGCCGAGCTTTCTTT
.	TRBV4-1	.	TRBJ2-1	CASSHPLNEQFF	TGCGCCAGCAGCCACCCCTTGAATGAGCAGTTCTTC
TRBD1	TRBV6-5	.	TRBJ2-7	CASTTPRGQGSEQYF	TGTGCCAGCACGACACCCCGGGGACAGGGTAGCGAGCAGTACTTC
TRBD1	TRBV2	.	TRBJ1-2	CATPGQGISNYGYTF	TGTGCCACCCCTGGACAGGGAATCTCTAACTATGGCTACACCTTC
.	TRBV4-2	.	TRBJ2-1	CASSHSGLSSYNEQFF	TGTGCCAGCAGCCACTCAGGACTGAGCTCCTACAATGAGCAGTTCTTC
.	TRBV20-1	.	TRBJ2-3	CSAPTPDTQYF	TGCAGTGCCCCCACTCCAGATACGCAGTATTTT
.	TRBV9	.	TRBJ1-4	CASSSSIQAHEKLFF	TGTGCCAGCAGTTCCAGTATACAGGCTCATGAAAAACTGTTTTTT
TRBD2	TRBV5-6	once	TRBJ2-1	CASSRTLAGVAVNEQFF	TGTGCCAGCTCCCGCACTTTGGCGGGGGTAGCCGTCAATGAGCAGTTCTTC
.	TRBV6-4	once	TRBJ2-1	CASSDSHRDSPSYNEQFF	TGTGCCAGCAGTGACTCCCACCGGGACTCACCGTCGTACAATGAGCAGTTCTTC
.	TRBV28	.	TRBJ1-5	CASSLRAQLQGSLHF	TGTGCCAGCAGTTTACGGGCCCAGTTGCAGGGATCCTTGCATTTT
TRBD1	TRBV7-6	.	TRBJ2-7	CASSLLVGDRALYEQYF	TGTGCCAGCAGCTTATTGGTCGGGGACAGGGCCCTCTACGAGCAGTACTTC
TRBD1	TRBV15	.	TRBJ1-2	CATSRDRETGQGYTF	TGTGCCACCAGCAGAGATCGGGAGACAGGGCAGGGCTACACCTTC
.	TRBV19	.	TRBJ2-1	CASSIGTAVANEQFF	TGTGCCAGTAGTATAGGGACTGCCGTTGCCAATGAGCAGTTCTTC
TRBD1	TRBV11-3	.	TRBJ2-5	CASSYRSSGQGLSETQYF	TGTGCCAGCAGCTATAGATCCTCGGGACAGGGGCTTTCGGAGACCCAGTACTTC
.	TRBV6-4	.	TRBJ1-5	CASSDSRWRGVSNQPQHF	TGTGCCAGCAGTGACTCGAGATGGAGGGGCGTGAGCAATCAGCCCCAGCATTTT
TRBD2	TRBV5-1	.	TRBJ2-3	CASSLGLSGRVSDTQYF	TGCGCCAGCAGCTTGGGTCTTAGCGGGAGGGTGTCAGATACGCAGTATTTT
.	TRBV7-9	few	TRBJ1-2	CASSLDRVDHGYTF	TGTGCCAGCAGCTTAGACAGGGTCGATCATGGCTACACCTTC
TRBD1	TRBV27	.	TRBJ2-1	CASSSDRGLNNEQFF	TGTGCCAGCAGTTCGGACAGGGGCCTCAACAATGAGCAGTTCTTC
TRBD2	TRBV4-2	.	TRBJ2-1	CASSQALLAGGDEQFF	TGTGCCAGCAGCCAAGCGTTGCTAGCGGGAGGGGATGAGCAGTTCTTC
.	TRBV28	.	TRBJ1-2	CASMPGQGGYTF	TGTGCCAGCATGCCAGGCCAAGGCGGCTACACCTTC
.	TRBV6-5	.	TRBJ2-3	CASSLGQTSTDTQYF	TGTGCCAGCAGTCTCGGACAGACTAGCACAGATACGCAGTATTTT
.	TRBV6-5	.	TRBJ2-7	CASSQSLQVSYEQYF	TGTGCCAGCAGTCAAAGCCTACAGGTCTCCTACGAGCAGTACTTC
.	TRBV19	.	TRBJ2-6	CASSIGQGGFGANVLTF	TGTGCCAGTAGTATAGGACAGGGAGGATTTGGGGCCAACGTCCTGACTTTC
.	TRBV15	.	TRBJ2-1	CATSRASTYNEQFF	TGTGCCACCAGCAGAGCTTCTACCTACAATGAGCAGTTCTTC
.	TRBV7-3	.	TRBJ2-3	CASSPGTSTDTQYF	TGTGCCAGCAGCCCAGGGACTAGCACAGATACGCAGTATTTT
TRBD2	TRBV15	.	TRBJ2-2	CATSRDLASGYTGELFF	TGTGCCACCAGCAGAGATTTGGCTAGCGGGTACACCGGGGAGCTGTTTTTT
.	TRBV9	.	TRBJ2-1	CASSVTGGPNNEQFF	TGTGCCAGCAGCGTAACAGGTGGACCTAACAATGAGCAGTTCTTC
TRBD1	TRBV30	.	TRBJ1-1	CAWDRGANTEAFF	TGTGCCTGGGACAGGGGAGCGAACACTGAAGCTTTCTTT